The 18 T cell receptor beta chains reported below all come from one sample, sequenced in a study of T cell changes during pregnancy in multiple sclerosis. This table comes from immunoSEQ multiplex PCR, and its TCRdb copy is limited to in-frame clones, with some not included. The sample contains under 90,000 clones, roughly 92% of which appear only once. Material: peripheral blood, obtained after pregnancy. The receptors were sampled from a female donor in good health, enrolled as a control in a pregnancy study.

V usage is TRBV4-1 and J usage is TRBJ2-1; tentative D call: TRBD2 (5 bases). CDR1 and CDR2 (germline): MGHRA, YSYEKL. V was clipped by 1 base and J by 2 bases, with 9 bases between them. The CDR3 extends over 15 amino acids. CDR3 loop: CASSQATTPYNEQFF. The CDR3 bases are TGCGCCAGCAGCCAAGCGACTACACCCTACAATGAGCAGTTCTTC.

V usage is TRBV2 and J usage is TRBJ1-2; possibly TRBD1 for D (5 bases). There are 13 residues in the CDR3. Trimming cost V 3 bases and J 6 bases, with 11 bases left between them. In germline, CDR1 is SNHLY, CDR2 FYNNEI. The CDR3 coding sequence is TGTGCCAGCAGTGATCAGGGTTTCAATGGCTACACCTTC. Encoded protein: CASSDQGFNGYTF.

The chain recombines TRBV29-1 with TRBJ2-7; D is perhaps TRBD2 (6 bases). V was clipped by 4 bases and J by 5 bases, with 6 bases between them. Germline V gene data show CDR1 as SQVTM and CDR2 as ANQGSEA. There are 10 residues in the CDR3. As DNA, the CDR3 is TGCAGCGTTGCGGGAGACGAGCAGTACTTC. Translation: CSVAGDEQYF.

This chain uses TRBV4-1 with TRBJ1-5, with D maybe TRBD1 (5 bases). The CDR3 is made up of 18 amino acids. Looked up from germline, CDR1 is MGHRA and CDR2 is YSYEKL. Trimming removed 0 bases from V and 2 bases from J, with 17 bases in between. CDR3 nucleotide sequence: TGCGCCAGCAGCCAAGAGGGTGGGGGGGGGAGTCGCAATCAGCCCCAGCATTTT. This gives the protein CASSQEGGGGSRNQPQHF.

This clone was seen just once. The chain recombines TRBV29-1 with TRBJ2-7, with D maybe TRBD2 (7 bases). Trimming pared 3 bases from V and 5 bases from J, leaving 14 bases between. CDR1 and CDR2 (germline): SQVTM, ANQGSEA. CDR3 length equals 13 residues. This chain's CDR3 is CSVDRGGGHEQYF. CDR3 DNA: TGCAGCGTTGATAGGGGGGGAGGGCACGAGCAGTACTTC.

This sequence joins TRBV10-3 and TRBJ2-2, with D possibly matching TRBD1 (6 bases). From germline, CDR1 is ENHRY and CDR2 SYGVKD. There are 14 residues in the CDR3. V was cut by 6 bases and J by 5 bases, with 13 bases left in between. The CDR3 DNA sequence: TGTGCCATCAGAAGGGACATAGCTACCGGGGAGCTGTTTTTT. This translates into CAIRRDIATGELFF.

The V call is TRBV28, the J call TRBJ1-1, with 7 bases lining up with TRBD1. Trimming removed 6 bases from V and 4 bases from J; junction bases left unmatched: 11. CDR1 and CDR2 (germline): MDHEN, SYDVKM. The CDR3 sequence is 15 residues long. The CDR3 sequence: CASRYRGGRGTEAFF. The CDR3 bases are TGTGCCAGCAGATACAGGGGAGGTAGGGGCACTGAAGCTTTCTTT.

This clone has a handful of counts. The V call is TRBV18, the J call TRBJ2-3; possible D gene TRBD2, 7 bases. With 2 bases removed from V and 5 bases from J, the gap between germline ends came to 17 bases. The germline CDR1 and CDR2 sequences are KGHSH and LQKENI. CDR3 size: 16 residues. CDR3 DNA sequence: TGTGCCAGCTCACCAGTCTTCGGGGGGCCTAAAGATACGCAGTATTTT. As protein: CASSPVFGGPKDTQYF.

This clone was detected only once. This chain links TRBV6-1 with TRBJ2-2; a possible D gene is TRBD1 (7 bases). CDR3 length: 13 amino acids. V shed 10 bases and J shed 5 bases, with 14 bases lying between them. Germline assignment: CDR1 MNHNS and CDR2 SASEGT. CDR3 in amino acids: CATRGRKTGELFF. The CDR3 DNA sequence: TGTGCCACCAGGGGGAGGAAGACCGGGGAGCTGTTTTTT.

CDR3 sequence (DNA): TGTGCCAGCAGGCCTCGGATGGGACAGCCCATGAACACTGAAGCTTTCTTT. This codes for CASRPRMGQPMNTEAFF. This chain uses TRBV28 with TRBJ1-1, with 7 bases matching TRBD1. The germline V gene encodes CDR1 MDHEN and CDR2 SYDVKM. The V and J ends lost 6 bases and 0 bases, in that order; junction bases with no gene match: 13. The CDR3 covers 17 residues.

The J gene is TRBJ2-7, the V gene TRBV5-1; D perhaps matches TRBD1 (5 bases). V was cut by 0 bases and J by 4 bases, with 11 bases left in between. The CDR3 consists of 14 residues. The germline CDR1 and CDR2 sequences are SGHRS and YFSETQ. CDR3 amino acids: CASSLETGPYEQYF. Here the CDR3 DNA reads TGCGCCAGCAGCTTGGAAACAGGACCGTACGAGCAGTACTTC.

V and J are TRBV4-2 and TRBJ1-3, with a weak D call TRBD1 (5 bases). Germline V gene sequence: CDR1 LGHNA, CDR2 YNFKEQ. This CDR3 has 18 residues. Trimming removed 1 base from V and 0 bases from J, with 16 bases in between. The CDR3 sequence: CASSQVGTQADSGNTIYF. The CDR3 DNA reads TGTGCCAGCAGCCAAGTAGGGACTCAGGCGGACTCTGGAAACACCATATATTTT.

The chain uses TRBV7-9 and TRBJ2-1; D possibly corresponds to TRBD1 (6 bases). This CDR3 has 15 residues. Germline values: CDR1 SEHNR, CDR2 FQNEAQ (reference sequence). Trimming took off 4 bases at V and 3 bases at J, with 13 bases between the two ends. The CDR3 DNA reads TGTGCCAGCAGCTCGACCGGGACAAACTACAATGAGCAGTTCTTC. It yields the protein CASSSTGTNYNEQFF.

The rearrangement links TRBV7-9 to TRBJ2-7; TRBD1 matches 7 bases. Germline V gene lookup returns CDR1 SEHNR and CDR2 FQNEAQ (reference sequence). V dropped 5 bases and J dropped 3; count of bases not matched to a gene: 7. CDR3 size: 14 residues. For the CDR3, the DNA is TGTGCCAGCAGCCCCCCGGGACAGATCTACGAGCAGTACTTC. This codes for CASSPPGQIYEQYF.

The chain recombines TRBV7-8 with TRBJ1-6; D might be TRBD1 (5 bases). The germline V gene has CDR1 SGHVS and CDR2 FQNEAQ. The CDR3 runs to 15 residues. V lost 2 bases and J lost 5, with 10 bases in between. The DNA for the CDR3 is TGTGCCAGCAGCTTAAGACAGTATAATAATTCACCCCTCCACTTT. Encoded protein: CASSLRQYNNSPLHF.

The rearrangement uses TRBV5-4 and TRBJ2-2; D is possibly TRBD2 (7 bases). Trimming removed 0 bases at V and 6 bases at J, with 9 bases between. This CDR3 comprises 14 residues. The germline V gene has CDR1 SGHNT and CDR2 YYREEE (reference sequence). This CDR3 reads CASSLVGGPGELFF. CDR3 DNA sequence: TGTGCCAGCAGCTTGGTGGGGGGGCCCGGGGAGCTGTTTTTT.

The gene calls are TRBV7-9 and TRBJ1-2, with 8 bases matching TRBD1. Germline trimming cut 4 bases from V and 8 bases from J; bases unmatched to any gene: 12. The CDR3 contains 15 residues. In germline, CDR1 is SEHNR, CDR2 FQNEAQ (reference sequence). The CDR3 loop reads CASSSLAQGAGGYTF. CDR3 nucleotide sequence: TGTGCCAGCAGCTCATTAGCGCAGGGGGCTGGAGGCTACACCTTC.

V usage is TRBV29-1 and J usage is TRBJ2-5; 7 nucleotides match TRBD1. This CDR3 has 12 residues. The V and J ends lost 4 bases and 5 bases, in that order; junction bases with no gene match: 4. Germline assignment: CDR1 SQVTM and CDR2 ANQGSEA. The CDR3 loop is CSVGPRGETQYF. The CDR3 DNA is TGCAGCGTTGGACCCAGGGGGGAGACCCAGTACTTC.